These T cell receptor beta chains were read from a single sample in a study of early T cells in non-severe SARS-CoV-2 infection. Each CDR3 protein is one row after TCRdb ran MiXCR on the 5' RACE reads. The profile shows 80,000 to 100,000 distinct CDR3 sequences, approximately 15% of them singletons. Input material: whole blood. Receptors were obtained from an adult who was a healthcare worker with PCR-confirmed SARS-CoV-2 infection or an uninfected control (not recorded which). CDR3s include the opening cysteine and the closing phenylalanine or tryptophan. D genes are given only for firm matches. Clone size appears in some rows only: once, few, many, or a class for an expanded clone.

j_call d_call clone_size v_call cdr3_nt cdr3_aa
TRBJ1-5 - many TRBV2 TGTGCCAGCAGCTACGCCAATCAGCCCCAGCATTTT CASSYANQPQHF
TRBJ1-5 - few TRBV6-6 TGTGCCAGCAGGGGCGGGGGGGTTAGCAATCAGCCCCAGCATTTT CASRGGGVSNQPQHF
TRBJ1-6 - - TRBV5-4 TGTGCCAGCAGCCCGGACATCTTGGATTCACCCCTCCACTTT CASSPDILDSPLHF
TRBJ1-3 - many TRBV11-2 TGTGCCAGCAGCTTAGTCTCTTCCTCTGGAAACACCATATATTTT CASSLVSSSGNTIYF
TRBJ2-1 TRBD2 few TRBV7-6 TGTGCCAGCAGCCACGGGAGGGGACTAGCGGACAATGAGCAGTTCTTC CASSHGRGLADNEQFF
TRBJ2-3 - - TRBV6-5 TGTGCCTCCCGTCGGGGATCAGATACGCAGTATTTT CASRRGSDTQYF
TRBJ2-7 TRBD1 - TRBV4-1 TGCGCCAGCAGCCCCCGACAGGGATCCTACGAGCAGTACTTC CASSPRQGSYEQYF
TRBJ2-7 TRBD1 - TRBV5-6 TGTGCCAGCAGCGGCCCGGGACAGGGGCTCTCCTACGAGCAGTACTTC CASSGPGQGLSYEQYF
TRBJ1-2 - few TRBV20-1 TGCAGTGCTGGCAGAACAGGCTATGGCTACACCTTC CSAGRTGYGYTF
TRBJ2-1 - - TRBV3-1 TGTGCCAGCAGCCAAGATCTTACAGAAACCCAATACAATGAGCAGTTCTTC CASSQDLTETQYNEQFF
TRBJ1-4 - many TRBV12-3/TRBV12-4 TGTGCCAGCAGCCGTGCCGTCAGGTCGAATGAAAAACTGTTTTTT CASSRAVRSNEKLFF
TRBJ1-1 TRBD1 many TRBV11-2 TGTGCCAGCAGCGCCACCCGGGACAGTGAAGCTTTCTTT CASSATRDSEAFF
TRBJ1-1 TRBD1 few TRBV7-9 TGTGCCAGCAGCCACCCAGGGGGCTTGAGTAACACTGAAGCTTTCTTT CASSHPGGLSNTEAFF
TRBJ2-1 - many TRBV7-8 TGTGCCAGCAGCTTAGGAGCTCCTCCTCCCTCCTACAATGAGCAGTTCTTC CASSLGAPPPSYNEQFF
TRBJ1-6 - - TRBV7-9 TGTGCCAGCAGCTTAGGTGCCAGCGTTGGGAATAATTCACCCCTCCACTTT CASSLGASVGNNSPLHF
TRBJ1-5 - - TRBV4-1 TGCGCCAGCAGCCAAGCAGTAGGAGGAAGCAATCAGCCCCAGCATTTT CASSQAVGGSNQPQHF
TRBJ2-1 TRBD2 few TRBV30 TGTGCCTCCACTAGCGGGAGCTCCTACAATGAGCAGTTCTTC CASTSGSSYNEQFF
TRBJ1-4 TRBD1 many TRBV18 TGTGCCAGCTCACCATTAGACAGGGCCTACGAAAAACTGTTTTTT CASSPLDRAYEKLFF
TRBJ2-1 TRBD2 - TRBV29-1 TGCAGCGCCGGCAGGACTAGCGGGTCCTACAATGAGCAGTTCTTC CSAGRTSGSYNEQFF
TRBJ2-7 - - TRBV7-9 TGTGCCAGCAGCCGAAAAGAGGGTATCTACGAGCAGTACTTC CASSRKEGIYEQYF
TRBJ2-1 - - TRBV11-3 TGTGCCAGCAGCTTAGAGGGGAAATCCTACAATGAGCAGTTCTTC CASSLEGKSYNEQFF
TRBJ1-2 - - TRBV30 TGTGCCTCTACTCCCGGGAACGGCCGGGGCTACACCTTC CASTPGNGRGYTF
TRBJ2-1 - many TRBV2 TGTGCCAGCAAGGAGGAGCGAGCGATAGGAAATGAGCAGTTCTTC CASKEERAIGNEQFF
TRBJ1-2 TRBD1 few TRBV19 TGTGCCAGTACCCGGACAGGGGGAACAGACTATGGCTACACCTTC CASTRTGGTDYGYTF
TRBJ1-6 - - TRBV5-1 TGCGCCAGCAGCTTGGACGGCGGTAATTCACCCCTCCACTTT CASSLDGGNSPLHF
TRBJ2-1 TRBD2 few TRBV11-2 TGTGCCAGCAGCCCTTTCCTAGCGGGAGCATACAATGAGCAGTTCTTC CASSPFLAGAYNEQFF
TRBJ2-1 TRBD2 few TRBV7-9 TGTGCCAGCAGCTGGGAGCTAGCGGGAGCAGACGAGCAGTTCTTC CASSWELAGADEQFF
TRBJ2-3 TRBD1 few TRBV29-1 TGCAGCGGTGCACAGGGGGCTAGCACAGATACGCAGTATTTT CSGAQGASTDTQYF
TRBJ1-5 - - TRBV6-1 TGTGCCAGCAGTCATCAGGTCGGGTATAGCAATCAGCCCCAGCATTTT CASSHQVGYSNQPQHF